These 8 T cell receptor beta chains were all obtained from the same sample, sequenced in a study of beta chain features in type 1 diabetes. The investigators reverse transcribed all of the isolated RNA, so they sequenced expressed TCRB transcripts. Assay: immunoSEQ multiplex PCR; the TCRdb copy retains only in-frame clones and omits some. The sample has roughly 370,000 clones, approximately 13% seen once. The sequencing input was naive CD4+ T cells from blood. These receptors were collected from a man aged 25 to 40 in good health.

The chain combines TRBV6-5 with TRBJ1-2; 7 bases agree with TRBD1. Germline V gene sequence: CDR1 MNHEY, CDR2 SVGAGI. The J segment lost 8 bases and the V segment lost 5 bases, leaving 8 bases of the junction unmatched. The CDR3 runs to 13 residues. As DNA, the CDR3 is TGTGCCAGCAGTAGAGACAGGGAGAGGGGCTACACCTTC. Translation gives CASSRDRERGYTF.

The CDR3 reads CASSFDRSSYEQYF. The CDR3 DNA is TGTGCCAGCAGCTTTGACAGGAGCTCCTACGAGCAGTACTTC. The chain has TRBV7-2 and TRBJ2-7; a weak D match, TRBD1 (6 bases). V was pared by 3 bases and J by 0 bases, with 9 bases between. The CDR3 covers 14 residues. Germline CDR1 and CDR2: SGHTA and FQGNSA.

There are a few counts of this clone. The CDR3: CASRGLAPHQETQYF. In DNA form, the CDR3 reads TGTGCCAGCAGGGGACTAGCGCCGCATCAAGAGACCCAGTACTTC. The chain carries TRBV25-1 and TRBJ2-5, with TRBD2 matching 10 bases. The germline CDR1 and CDR2 sequences are MGHDK and SYGVNS. V trimming: 6 bases; J trimming: 2 bases; junction bases outside the gene matches: 6. The CDR3 extends over 15 amino acids.

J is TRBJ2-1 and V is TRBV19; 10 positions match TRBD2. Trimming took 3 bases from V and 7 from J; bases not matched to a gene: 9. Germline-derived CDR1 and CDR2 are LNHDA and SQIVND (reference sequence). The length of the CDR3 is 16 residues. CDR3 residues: CASSMTSGRARNEQFF. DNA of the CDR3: TGTGCCAGTAGTATGACCAGCGGGAGGGCTCGAAATGAGCAGTTCTTC. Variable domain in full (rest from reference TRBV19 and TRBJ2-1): DGGITQSPKYLFRKEGQNVTLSCEQNLNHDAMYWYRQDPGQGLRLIYYSQIVNDFQKGDIAEGYSVSREKKESFPLTVTSAQKNPTAFYLCASSMTSGRARNEQFFGPGTRLTVL.

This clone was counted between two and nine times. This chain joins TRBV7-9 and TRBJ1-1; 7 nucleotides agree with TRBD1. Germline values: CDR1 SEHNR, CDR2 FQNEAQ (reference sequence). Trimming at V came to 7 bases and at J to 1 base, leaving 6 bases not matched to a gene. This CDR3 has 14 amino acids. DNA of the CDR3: TGTGCCAGCACTCACCGGGACAGGAACACTGAAGCTTTCTTT. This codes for CASTHRDRNTEAFF.

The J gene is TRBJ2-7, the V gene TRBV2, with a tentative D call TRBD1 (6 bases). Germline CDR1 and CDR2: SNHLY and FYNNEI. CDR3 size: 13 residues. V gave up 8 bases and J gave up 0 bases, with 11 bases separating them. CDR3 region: CASGTTPSYEQYV. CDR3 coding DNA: TGTGCCAGCGGGACAACTCCCTCCTACGAGCAGTACGTC.

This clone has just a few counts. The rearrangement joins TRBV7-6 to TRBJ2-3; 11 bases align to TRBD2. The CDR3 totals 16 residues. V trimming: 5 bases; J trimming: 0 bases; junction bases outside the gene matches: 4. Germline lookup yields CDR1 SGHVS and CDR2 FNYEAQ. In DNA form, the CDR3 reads TGTGCCAGCAGCCTAAGGACTAGCGGGAGCACAGATACGCAGTATTTT. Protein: CASSLRTSGSTDTQYF.

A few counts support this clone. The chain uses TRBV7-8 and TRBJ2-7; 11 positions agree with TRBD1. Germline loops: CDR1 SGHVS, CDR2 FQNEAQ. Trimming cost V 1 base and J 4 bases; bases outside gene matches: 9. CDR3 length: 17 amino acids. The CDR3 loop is CASSLGTGGFEIYEQYF. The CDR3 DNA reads TGTGCCAGCAGCTTAGGGACAGGGGGCTTCGAGATTTACGAGCAGTACTTC.